The 11 T cell receptor beta chains reported below all come from one sample, sequenced in a study of molecular identifiers for immune sequencing clone quantification (dated 2018 in TCRdb). Libraries were made using PCR. Sequenced on an Illumina HiSeq 4000. TCRdb reran the public reads through fastp at Q25 and MiXCR, keeping productive beta chains. A single entry per CDR3 protein holds the most common genes and DNA from its merged rows. A total of over 600,000 distinct CDR3 sequences appear in this sample, 20% of them only once. Roughly 0.83% of the sample is held by the ten biggest clonotypes. Sequences were obtained from naive CD8+ T cells from blood, with Jurkat cell RNA spiked in. The cell subset or site label here, explained by the study, means: FACS-sorted CD8+CD4-CCR7+CD45RA+ naive T cells. Source of these receptors: a human donor in good health. Some libraries in this study had Jurkat cell RNA spiked in.

This clonotype was detected many times. The chain carries TRBV4-1 and TRBJ2-7; D perhaps matches TRBD2 (6 bases). CDR1 MGHRA and CDR2 YSYEKL come from the germline V gene. This CDR3 region has 17 residues. V lost 1 base and J 2 bases, leaving 18 bases between the germline ends. The CDR3 region is CASSQAGEYGDPYEQYF. The CDR3 nucleotides are TGCGCCAGCAGCCAAGCGGGGGAGTACGGGGACCCCTACGAGCAGTACTTC.

The V call is TRBV9, the J call TRBJ2-3; TRBD1 agrees at 10 bases. Germline CDR1 and CDR2: SGDLS and YYNGEE. The CDR3 sequence is 16 residues long. J lost 3 bases, V lost 4 bases, and 8 bases had no gene match. CDR3 DNA: TGTGCCAGCAGCCCCTGGGACAGGGGAGGGACAGATACGCAGTATTTT. Translating it yields CASSPWDRGGTDTQYF.

This chain joins TRBV19 and TRBJ2-1; 10 nucleotides match TRBD1. This CDR3 spans 14 amino acids. The J segment lost 4 bases and the V segment lost 6 bases, leaving 3 bases of the junction unmatched. Per germline, CDR1 LNHDA and CDR2 SQIVND (reference sequence). CDR3 in amino acids: CASSRDRGYNEQFF. The CDR3 bases are TGTGCCAGTAGCCGGGACAGGGGATACAATGAGCAGTTCTTC.

The sample holds a few counts of this clonotype. CDR3 in DNA: TGTGCCAGCAGCGTACACCCTAGCGGGGGCGTCAGCACAGATACGCAGTATTTT. This encodes CASSVHPSGGVSTDTQYF. The rearrangement links TRBV9 to TRBJ2-3; 10 bases align to TRBD2. The trim removed 1 base at V and 0 bases at J, leaving 8 bases unmatched. Germline V gene sequence: CDR1 SGDLS, CDR2 YYNGEE. The CDR3 length is 18 residues.

This clonotype was detected ten times or more. The chain employs TRBV2 and TRBJ2-5, with TRBD1 identical over 7 bases. This CDR3 has 13 residues. The germline V gene encodes CDR1 SNHLY and CDR2 FYNNEI. The V and J ends lost 6 bases and 4 bases, in that order; junction bases with no gene match: 5. CDR3 coding DNA: TGTGCCAGCAGGGACAGGACCCCAGAGACCCAGTACTTC. It codes for CASRDRTPETQYF. Full variable domain (missing parts from reference TRBV2 and TRBJ2-5): EPEVTQTPSHQVTQMGQEVILRCVPISNHLYFYWYRQILGQKVEFLVSFYNNEISEKSEIFDDQFSVERPDGSNFTLKIRSTKLEDSAMYFCASRDRTPETQYFGPGTRLLVL.

The table lists this clonotype with a few counts. The chain employs TRBV7-8 and TRBJ2-1; the D gene could be TRBD1 or TRBD2 (5 bases each). This CDR3 contains 16 residues. CDR1 is SGHVS and CDR2 is FQNEAQ in the germline V gene. V lost 1 base, J lost 0 bases, and 10 bases lay in between. The CDR3 region has the DNA TGTGCCAGCAGCTTAGGGTTTGGGGGCTCCTACAATGAGCAGTTCTTC. Translated: CASSLGFGGSYNEQFF.

This clonotype was seen many times. J is TRBJ1-5 and V is TRBV5-6; D may be TRBD1 (5 bases). The germline gives CDR1 SGHDT, CDR2 YYEEEE. The CDR3 is 15 amino acids. V dropped 1 base and J dropped 4 bases, with 12 bases sitting between them. CDR3 DNA: TGTGCCAGCAGCTTGAGGGAAGACAGTAATCAGCCCCAGCATTTT. It translates to CASSLREDSNQPQHF.

As regards this clonotype: This may arise from a read error, as a much more abundant clone is one base away. The V gene is TRBV28, the J gene TRBJ2-7; 12 bases agree with TRBD2. Germline trimming cut 5 bases from V and 2 bases from J; bases unmatched to any gene: 13. The CDR3 spans 18 residues. The germline CDR1 and CDR2 sequences are MDHEN and SYDVKM. The CDR3 spells CASSESTSGLAGTYEQYF. The CDR3 DNA follows: TGTGCCAGCAGTGAATCTACATCCGGACTAGCGGGAACCTACGAGCAGTACTTC.

This clonotype was recorded many times. The rearrangement links TRBV3-1 to TRBJ2-3; D may be TRBD1 (5 bases). CDR1 is LGHDT and CDR2 is YNNKEL in the germline V gene (reference sequence). The CDR3 is 14 amino acids. Trimming removed 0 bases at V and 4 bases at J, with 8 bases between. The CDR3 nucleotides read TGTGCCAGCAGCCAAGATTGGGGCGCAGATACGCAGTATTTT. It encodes CASSQDWGADTQYF.

Many counts were recorded for this clonotype. The chain has TRBV6-6 and TRBJ2-3; TRBD2 matches 7 bases. Looked up from germline, CDR1 is MNHNY and CDR2 is SVGAGI (reference sequence). V trimming: 6 bases; J trimming: 2 bases; junction bases outside the gene matches: 11. This CDR3 contains 16 residues. CDR3 DNA sequence: TGTGCCAGCAGCCCTGCTGCGGGACTATACACAGATACGCAGTATTTT. Translation: CASSPAAGLYTDTQYF.

This clonotype came up many times. V gene TRBV29-1 combines with J gene TRBJ2-1; 10 bases fit TRBD2. The CDR3 is 15 amino acids. Per the germline V gene, CDR1 is SQVTM and CDR2 is ANQGSEA. V lost 1 base, J lost 8 bases, and 8 bases stayed unmatched. CDR3 sequence reads: CSVEGAGGPLDEQFF. CDR3 sequence (DNA): TGCAGCGTTGAAGGAGCGGGAGGGCCTTTAGATGAGCAGTTCTTC.